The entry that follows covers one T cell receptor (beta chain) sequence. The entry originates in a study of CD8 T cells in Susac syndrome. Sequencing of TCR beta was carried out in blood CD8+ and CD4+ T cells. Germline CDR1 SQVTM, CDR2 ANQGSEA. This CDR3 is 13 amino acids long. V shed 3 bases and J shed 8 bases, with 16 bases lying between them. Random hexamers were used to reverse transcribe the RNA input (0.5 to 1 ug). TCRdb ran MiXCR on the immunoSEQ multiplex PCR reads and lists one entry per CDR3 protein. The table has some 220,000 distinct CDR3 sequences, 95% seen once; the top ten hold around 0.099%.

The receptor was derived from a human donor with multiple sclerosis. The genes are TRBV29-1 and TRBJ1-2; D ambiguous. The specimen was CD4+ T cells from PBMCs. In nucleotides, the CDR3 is TGCAGCGTTGAGGGGTCCCCAGGTCGAGGCTACACCTTC. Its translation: CSVEGSPGRGYTF.